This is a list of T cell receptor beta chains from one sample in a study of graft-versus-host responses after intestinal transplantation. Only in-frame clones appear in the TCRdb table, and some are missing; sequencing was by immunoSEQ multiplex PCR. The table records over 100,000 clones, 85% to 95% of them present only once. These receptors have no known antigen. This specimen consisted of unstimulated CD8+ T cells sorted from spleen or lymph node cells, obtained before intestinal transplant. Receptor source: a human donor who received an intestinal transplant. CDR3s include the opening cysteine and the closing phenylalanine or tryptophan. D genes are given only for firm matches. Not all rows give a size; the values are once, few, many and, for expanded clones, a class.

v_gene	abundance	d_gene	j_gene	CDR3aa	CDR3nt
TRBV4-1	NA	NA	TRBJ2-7	CASSRQGEREQYF	TGCGCCAGCAGCCGTCAGGGTGAGAGGGAGCAGTACTTC
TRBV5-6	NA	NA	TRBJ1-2	CASSLQEPTFYGYTF	TGTGCCAGCAGCTTGCAAGAGCCGACCTTTTATGGCTACACCTTC
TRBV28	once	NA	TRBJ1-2	CASSVLPIYGYTF	TGTGCCAGCAGCGTCCTACCAATCTATGGCTACACCTTC
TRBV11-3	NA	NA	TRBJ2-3	CASSLEVADTQYF	TGTGCCAGCAGCCTAGAGGTGGCAGATACGCAGTATTTT
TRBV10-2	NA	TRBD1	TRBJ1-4	CASTPTGEVEKLFF	TGCGCCAGCACCCCGACAGGGGAGGTCGAAAAACTGTTTTTT
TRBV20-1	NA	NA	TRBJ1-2	CSARGGNTF	TGCAGTGCTAGAGGAGGGAACACCTTC
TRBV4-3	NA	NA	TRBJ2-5	CASSQAEWQETQYF	TGCGCCAGCAGCCAAGCAGAATGGCAAGAGACCCAGTACTTC
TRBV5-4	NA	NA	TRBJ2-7	CASSDRLSYEQYF	TGTGCCAGCAGTGACAGGTTATCCTACGAGCAGTACTTC
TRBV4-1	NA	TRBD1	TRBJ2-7	CASSRQGGSYEQYF	TGCGCCAGCAGCCGACAGGGGGGCTCCTACGAGCAGTACTTC
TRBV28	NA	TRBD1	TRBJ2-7	CASGRQGESYEQYF	TGTGCCAGCGGCAGACAGGGGGAGTCCTACGAGCAGTACTTC
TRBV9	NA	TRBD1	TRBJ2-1	CASSVQGTGVNEQFF	TGTGCCAGCAGCGTCCAGGGGACAGGGGTCAATGAGCAGTTCTTC
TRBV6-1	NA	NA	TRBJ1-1	CASSPGGLNTEAFF	TGTGCCAGCAGTCCCGGGGGGCTGAACACTGAAGCTTTCTTT
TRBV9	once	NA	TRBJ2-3	CASSVTQRGTDTQYF	TGTGCCAGCAGCGTAACCCAGCGCGGCACAGATACGCAGTATTTT
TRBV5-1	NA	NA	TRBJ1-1	CASSFPNREPFF	TGCGCCAGCAGCTTCCCCAACAGGGAACCTTTCTTT
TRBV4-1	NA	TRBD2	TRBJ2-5	CASSQTSGLDLETQYF	TGCGCCAGCAGCCAGACTAGCGGATTGGACTTAGAGACCCAGTACTTC
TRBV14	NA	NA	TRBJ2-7	CASSPVPSYEQYF	TGTGCCAGCAGCCCGGTACCCTCCTACGAGCAGTACTTC
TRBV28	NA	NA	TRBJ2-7	CASSLSRDINTYEQYF	TGTGCCAGCAGTTTAAGTCGGGACATTAATACCTACGAGCAGTACTTC
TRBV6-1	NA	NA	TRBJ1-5	CASSEVQWGGGQPQHF	TGTGCCAGCAGTGAAGTTCAATGGGGGGGAGGTCAGCCCCAGCATTTT
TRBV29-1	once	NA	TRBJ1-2	CSVEDGRGYGYTF	TGCAGCGTTGAAGACGGCAGGGGCTATGGCTACACCTTC
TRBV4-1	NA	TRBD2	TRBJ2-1	CASSPRTRVAGGNEQFF	TGCGCCAGCAGCCCGAGGACCAGAGTAGCGGGAGGAAATGAGCAGTTCTTC
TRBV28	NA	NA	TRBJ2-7	CASRRKQGPSYEQYF	TGTGCCAGCAGGCGTAAGCAGGGGCCCTCCTACGAGCAGTACTTC
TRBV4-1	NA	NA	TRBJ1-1	CASSQVGTRGTKAFF	TGCGCCAGCAGCCAGGTGGGGACAAGGGGGACTAAAGCTTTCTTT
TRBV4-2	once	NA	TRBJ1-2	CASSPSGTYGYTF	TGTGCCAGCAGCCCCTCCGGGACGTATGGCTACACCTTC
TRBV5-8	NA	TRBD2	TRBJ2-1	CASSPGTSGGKQFF	TGTGCCAGCAGCCCCGGGACTAGCGGGGGTAAGCAGTTCTTC
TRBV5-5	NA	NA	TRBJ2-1	CASSFGGGRDEQFF	TGTGCCAGCAGCTTCGGGGGTGGTCGTGATGAGCAGTTCTTC
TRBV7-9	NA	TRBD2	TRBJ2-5	CAIRRGLAGEEQYF	TGTGCCATAAGGAGAGGACTAGCGGGAGAGGAGCAGTACTTC
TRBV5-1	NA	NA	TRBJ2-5	CASSPDRETQYF	TGCGCCAGCAGCCCCGACAGGGAGACCCAGTACTTC
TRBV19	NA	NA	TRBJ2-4	CASSMLPIAKNIQYF	TGTGCCAGTAGTATGCTCCCTATAGCCAAAAACATTCAGTACTTC
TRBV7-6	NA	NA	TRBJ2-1	CASSLSGGTESYNEQFF	TGTGCCAGCAGCTTATCGGGCGGGACAGAAAGCTACAATGAGCAGTTCTTC
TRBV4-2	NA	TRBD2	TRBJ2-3	CASSQEPSGVTDTQYF	TGTGCCAGCAGCCAAGAACCCAGCGGGGTCACAGATACGCAGTATTTT